This T cell receptor beta chain came from a study of shared clonotypes between healthy human individuals (dated by TCRdb to the early 2020s). As for the study more broadly: The cohort included three men and a couple of women between 18 and 49 years of age. Libraries were prepared and TCR repertoires were sequenced by different laboratories using diverse techniques, in order to increase sequencing depth and limit assay-specific biases. For each donor, CD4 naive and CD4 memory were each given three plates, CD8 naive was given two plates, and CD8 memory was given one plate. Each donor's leukapheresis produced roughly between roughly 0.9 and 9 billion PBMCs. To estimate repertoire size and how much clonotype sharing occurs between individuals, the study deeply sequenced the blood TCR repertoires of five or six healthy adults. The study at large found these results: Sampling was restricted to blood, and TCR repertoires in tissues likely differ from the TCR repertoires found in blood. Even with the large sequencing depth, rarefaction of the sorted-subset datasets indicated that sequencing was incomplete. Compared with non-shared clonotypes, clonotypes shared by all four sorted-subset donors had higher generation probabilities. Across four donors, approximately 5% of naive CD4, over 3% of naive CD8, 2.3% of memory CD4, and about 0.4% of memory CD8 clonotypes were shared. Because the study included a small number of donors, the genetic and exposure-history diversity represented was limited. Pairwise subsampling led to the expectation that sequencing depth would affect the degree of clonotype sharing among donors. Estimated clonotype richness was generally larger for naive than for memory subsets.

The V end loses 2 bases and the J end loses 1 base, and a stretch of 18 bases separates them. Inclusive of the bounding cysteine and phenylalanine, the CDR3 is 18 residues long. The only DNA kept is the CDR3, 54 bases in frame from the first base. CDR1 and CDR2 were assigned from the germline V gene as SGHAT and FQNNGV. Details on this clone: Its antigen has not been determined. No base-level quality is on record; no much larger clone is a single base apart.

TCR CDR3 regions were amplified from genomic DNA by multiplex PCR using the deep immunoSEQ assay. Genomic DNA extracted from each cell subset was distributed evenly over all wells of several immunoSEQ 96-well plates, and each plate served as one replicate. For sorted subsets, approximately 210 ng of genomic DNA, equivalent to around 29,000 T cell genomes, went into each replicate PCR. The purified libraries were quantified using a Qubit 3.0 fluorometer, sized with a Bioanalyzer 2100, and then quantified again using the KAPA Library Quantification kit. A separate single-read 150-cycle Illumina NextSeq 550 flow cell was used to sequence each immunoSEQ 96-well plate. The study's own analysis went as follows. Because only junctional sequences without quality scores were contained in the immunoSEQ output, filtering matching that applied to full-length reads could not be performed. Sequences were annotated with PyIR, a Python wrapper for IgBLAST v1.9, and V/J genes and CDR3 were assigned using IMGT germline references. Any read was removed if the V/J assignment was weak (E-value above 1e-6), the CDR3 was missing, or the read contained stop codons, out-of-frame junctions, or ambiguous translated residues. V3J clonotypes were defined by identical inferred V gene, J gene, and CDR3 amino acid sequence. Percentage overlap between repertoires was computed as shared unique clonotypes divided by the size of the smaller repertoire. Richness of each repertoire was evaluated using RTK rarefaction, the Chao1 estimator, and Recon v2.1 estimates of unobserved clonotypes. OLGA was used to compute generation probabilities for all TCRbeta clonotypes that the gDNA method yielded from a few donors. TCRdb obtained this table from immuneACCESS and retained in-frame rearrangements with V and J assigned. These tables miss some clones; where compared with another copy, unresolved V genes account for less than half of the shortfall, and the remainder is unexplained. V and J calls and clone size are as listed in that table; D and trimming were resolved from the DNA. A total of millions of clones appear in this sample, around nine tenths of them only once. The ten largest clonotypes hold about 0.13% of the sample.

The donors were healthy, HIV-negative adults who had no recently reported acute infections or vaccinations. All donors were Caucasian adults living in Nashville, Tennessee, USA. CD4+ T cells were enriched by magnetic negative selection; naive cells were then positively selected on CD45RA, and the negative fraction formed the memory subset. After blood collection by leukapheresis, PBMCs were isolated using Ficoll-Histopaque density gradient centrifugation and then cryopreserved in the vapor phase of liquid nitrogen. Analytical flow cytometry was used to check the purity and quantity of every magnetically sorted T cell population. From each sorted fraction, genomic DNA was isolated and quantified by UV absorbance on a Nanodrop 2000c.

Sequencing used naive CD4+ T cells sorted from blood. Taken with the paper, the label for cell subset or site translates to: CD45RA+ positively selected. The receptor's source is a man aged 18 to 29 in good health. The rearranged chain carries TRBV11-2 and TRBJ1-3; the D gene is not confidently resolved. This receptor has the CDR3 CASSLWHYGASSGNTIYF. In nucleotide form, the sequence is TGTGCCAGCAGCTTATGGCATTACGGAGCCTCGTCTGGAAACACCATATATTTT.